This T cell receptor (beta chain) was obtained from a study of neurological immune-mediated disorders. Study-level findings and limits: Multiple sclerosis patients had less TCR clonal expansion than even healthy controls, unlike HTLV-1-associated myelopathy.

This clonotype was counted many times. Its antigen is not identified. cDNA synthesis was performed by 5'RACE with 10-nucleotide random UMIs. The output of every sequencing run, over 190 million TCR-beta sequences, came from 15-18 subjects. TCRdb passed the 5' RACE reads through MiXCR, listing each CDR3 protein once. The table shows nearly 30,000 distinct CDR3 sequences, with about 12% occurring only once. Stored at -80 C, 2 million PBMCs were the source of the unsorted libraries. This CDR3 has 17 residues. V was pared by 0 bases and J by 1 base, with 13 bases between. Germline values: CDR1 SQVTM, CDR2 ANQGSEA.

Sequences were obtained from PBMCs. The source of this sequence is a woman in her sixties or seventies in good health. The chain joins TRBV29-1 to TRBJ2-6; D may correspond to TRBD1 or TRBD2 (5 bases each). The CDR3 loop reads CSVEDPGTGSGANVLTF. The CDR3 nucleotides are TGCAGCGTTGAAGACCCAGGGACCGGATCTGGGGCCAACGTCCTGACTTTC.